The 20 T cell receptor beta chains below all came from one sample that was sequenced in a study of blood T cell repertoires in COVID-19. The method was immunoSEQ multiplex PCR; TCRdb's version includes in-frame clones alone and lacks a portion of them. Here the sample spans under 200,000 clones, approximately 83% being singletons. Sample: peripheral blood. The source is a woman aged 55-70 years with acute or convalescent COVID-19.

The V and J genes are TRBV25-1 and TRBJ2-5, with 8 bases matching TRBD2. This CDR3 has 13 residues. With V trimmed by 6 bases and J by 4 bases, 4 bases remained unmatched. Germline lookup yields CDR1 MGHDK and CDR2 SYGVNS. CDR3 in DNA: TGTGCCAGCAGGGGACTAGTAGTAGAGACCCAGTACTTC. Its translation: CASRGLVVETQYF.

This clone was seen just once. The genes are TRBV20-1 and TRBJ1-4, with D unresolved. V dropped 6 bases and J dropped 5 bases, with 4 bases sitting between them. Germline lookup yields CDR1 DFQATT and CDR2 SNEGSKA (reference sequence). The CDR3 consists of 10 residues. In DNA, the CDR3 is TGCAGTGCCGAGAATGAAAAACTGTTTTTT. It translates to CSAENEKLFF.

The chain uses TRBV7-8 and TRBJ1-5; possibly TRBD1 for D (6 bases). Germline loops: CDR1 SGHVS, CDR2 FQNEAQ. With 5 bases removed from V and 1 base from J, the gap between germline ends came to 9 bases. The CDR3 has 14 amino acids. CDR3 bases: TGTGCCAGCAGCCGGGGACAAAGCAATCAGCCCCAGCATTTT. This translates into CASSRGQSNQPQHF.

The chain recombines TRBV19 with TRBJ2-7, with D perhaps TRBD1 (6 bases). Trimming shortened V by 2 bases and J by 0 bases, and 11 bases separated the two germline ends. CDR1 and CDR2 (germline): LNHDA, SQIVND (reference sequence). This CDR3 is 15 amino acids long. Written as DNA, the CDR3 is TGTGCCAGTAGTATATCCGGGACAAGCTCCTACGAGCAGTACTTC. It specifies CASSISGTSSYEQYF. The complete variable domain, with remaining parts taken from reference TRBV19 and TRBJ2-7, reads DGGITQSPKYLFRKEGQNVTLSCEQNLNHDAMYWYRQDPGQGLRLIYYSQIVNDFQKGDIAEGYSVSREKKESFPLTVTSAQKNPTAFYLCASSISGTSSYEQYFGPGTRLTVT.

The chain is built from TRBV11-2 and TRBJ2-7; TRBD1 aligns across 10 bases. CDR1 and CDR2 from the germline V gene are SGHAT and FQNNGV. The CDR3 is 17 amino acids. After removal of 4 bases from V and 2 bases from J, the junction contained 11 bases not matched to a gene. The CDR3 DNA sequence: TGTGCCAGCAGCTCAAGGACAGGGGGGCCCCTTACCTACGAGCAGTACTTC. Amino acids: CASSSRTGGPLTYEQYF.

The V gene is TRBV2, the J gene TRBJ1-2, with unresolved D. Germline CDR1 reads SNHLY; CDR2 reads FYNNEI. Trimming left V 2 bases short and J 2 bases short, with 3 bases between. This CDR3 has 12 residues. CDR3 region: CASSERNYGYTF. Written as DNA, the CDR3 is TGTGCCAGCAGTGAACGGAACTATGGCTACACCTTC.

The CDR3 region is CASRNPTGEAFF. Here the CDR3 DNA reads TGTGCCAGCAGAAACCCTACAGGTGAAGCTTTCTTT. V is TRBV27 and J is TRBJ1-1; D might be TRBD1 (5 bases). Deletions cut 6 bases from V and 7 bases from J, with 12 bases between. This CDR3 contains 12 residues. Germline CDR1 and CDR2: MNHEY and SMNVEV (reference sequence).

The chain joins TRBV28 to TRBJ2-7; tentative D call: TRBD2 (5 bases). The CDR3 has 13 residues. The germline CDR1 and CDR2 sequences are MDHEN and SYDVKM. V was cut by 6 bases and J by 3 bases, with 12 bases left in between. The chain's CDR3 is CASSGRGSYEQYF. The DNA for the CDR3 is TGTGCCAGCAGCGGCCGGGGAAGCTACGAGCAGTACTTC.

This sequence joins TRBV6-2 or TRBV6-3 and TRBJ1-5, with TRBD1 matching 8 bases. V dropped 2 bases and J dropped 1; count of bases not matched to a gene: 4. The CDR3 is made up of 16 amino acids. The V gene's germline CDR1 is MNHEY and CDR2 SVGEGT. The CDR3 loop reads CASSYGQGLSNQPQHF. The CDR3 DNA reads TGTGCCAGCAGTTACGGACAGGGACTAAGCAATCAGCCCCAGCATTTT.

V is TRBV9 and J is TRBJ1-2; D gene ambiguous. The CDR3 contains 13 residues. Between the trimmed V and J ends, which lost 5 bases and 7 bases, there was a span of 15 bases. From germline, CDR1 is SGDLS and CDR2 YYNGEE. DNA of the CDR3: TGTGCCAGCAGGGGAGACGACGGTGGTGGCTACACCTTC. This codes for CASRGDDGGGYTF.

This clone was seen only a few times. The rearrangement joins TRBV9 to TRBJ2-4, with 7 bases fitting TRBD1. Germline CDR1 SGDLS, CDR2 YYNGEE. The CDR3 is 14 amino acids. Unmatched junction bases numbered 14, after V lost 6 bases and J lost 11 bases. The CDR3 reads CASTLGPTGELQYF. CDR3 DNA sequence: TGTGCCAGCACCCTAGGCCCCACAGGGGAGCTTCAGTACTTC.

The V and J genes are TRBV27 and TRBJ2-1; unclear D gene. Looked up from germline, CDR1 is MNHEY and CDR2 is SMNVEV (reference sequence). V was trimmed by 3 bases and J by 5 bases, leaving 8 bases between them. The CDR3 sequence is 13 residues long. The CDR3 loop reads CASSFVRDNEQFF. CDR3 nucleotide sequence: TGTGCCAGCAGTTTTGTTAGAGACAATGAGCAGTTCTTC.

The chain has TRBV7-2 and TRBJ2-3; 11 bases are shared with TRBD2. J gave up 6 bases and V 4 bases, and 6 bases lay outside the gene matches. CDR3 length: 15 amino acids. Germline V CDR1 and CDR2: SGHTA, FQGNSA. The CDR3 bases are TGTGCCAGCAGCTCCTGGACTAGCGGGCGCGATACGCAGTATTTT. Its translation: CASSSWTSGRDTQYF.

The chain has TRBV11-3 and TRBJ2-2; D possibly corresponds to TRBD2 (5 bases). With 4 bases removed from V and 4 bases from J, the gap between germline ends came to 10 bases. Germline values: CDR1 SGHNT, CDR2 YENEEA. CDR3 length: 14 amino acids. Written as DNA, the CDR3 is TGTGCCAGCAGCTCCGGGATCCCCACCGGGGAGCTGTTTTTT. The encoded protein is CASSSGIPTGELFF.

CDR3 protein: CASGQGLAGGKETQYF. CDR3 DNA sequence: TGTGCTAGTGGTCAAGGACTAGCGGGGGGTAAGGAGACCCAGTACTTC. This chain links TRBV12-5 with TRBJ2-5; TRBD2 matches at 14 bases. With 5 bases clipped from V and 5 bases from J, the junction kept 7 bases outside the gene matches. Germline V gene data show CDR1 as LGHNT and CDR2 as FRNRAP. There are 16 residues in the CDR3.

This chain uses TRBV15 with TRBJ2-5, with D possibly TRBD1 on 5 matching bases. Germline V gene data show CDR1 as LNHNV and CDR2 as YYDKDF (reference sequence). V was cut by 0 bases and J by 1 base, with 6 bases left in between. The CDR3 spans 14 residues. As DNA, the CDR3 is TGTGCCACCAGCAGAGACAGGGTCCAAGAGACCCAGTACTTC. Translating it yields CATSRDRVQETQYF.

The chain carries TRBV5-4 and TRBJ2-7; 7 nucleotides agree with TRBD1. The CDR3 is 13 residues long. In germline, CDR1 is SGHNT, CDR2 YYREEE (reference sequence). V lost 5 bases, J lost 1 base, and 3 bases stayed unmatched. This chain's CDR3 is CASSRGQSYEQYF. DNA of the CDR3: TGTGCCAGCAGTCGGGGACAGTCCTACGAGCAGTACTTC.

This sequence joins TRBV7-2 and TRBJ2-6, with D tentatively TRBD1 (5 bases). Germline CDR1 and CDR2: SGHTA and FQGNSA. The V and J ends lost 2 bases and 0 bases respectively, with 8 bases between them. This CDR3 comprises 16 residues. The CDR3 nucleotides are TGTGCCAGCAGCTTACAGGGCAGCTCTGGGGCCAACGTCCTGACTTTC. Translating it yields CASSLQGSSGANVLTF.

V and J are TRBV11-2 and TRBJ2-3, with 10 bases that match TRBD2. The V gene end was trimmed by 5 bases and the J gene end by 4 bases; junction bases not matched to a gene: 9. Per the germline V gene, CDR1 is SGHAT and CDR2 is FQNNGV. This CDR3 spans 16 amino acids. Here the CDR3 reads CASSTPSGGGPDTQYF. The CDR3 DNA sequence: TGTGCCAGCAGCACCCCGAGCGGGGGGGGACCAGATACGCAGTATTTT.

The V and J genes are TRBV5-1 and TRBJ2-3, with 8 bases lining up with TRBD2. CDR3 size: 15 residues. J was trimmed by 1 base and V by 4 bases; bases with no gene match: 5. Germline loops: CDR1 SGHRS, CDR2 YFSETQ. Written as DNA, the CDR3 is TGCGCCAGCAGCCCGACGACTAGCGGCACAGATACGCAGTATTTT. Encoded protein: CASSPTTSGTDTQYF.